These 19 T cell receptor beta chains were sequenced from one sample in a study of blood T cell repertoires in COVID-19 (dated by TCRdb to about 2020). The library was made by the immunoSEQ multiplex PCR assay. TCRdb re-hosts the immuneACCESS table, in-frame sequences only. Its copies lack some clones; in the studies checked, an unresolved V gene accounts for under half of them, and the cause for the rest is not known. The sample contains 120,000 or so clones, around 88% of them found a single time. The top ten clonotypes cover about 5.5% of the sample. The sequenced sample consisted of peripheral blood. Source of these receptors: a man older than 75 with active or convalescent COVID-19.

The V and J genes are TRBV14 and TRBJ2-7, with D maybe TRBD2 (5 bases). Germline CDR1 and CDR2: SGHDN and FVKESK. This CDR3 contains 11 residues. Trimming removed 2 bases at V and 7 bases at J, with 6 bases between. CDR3 nucleotides: TGTGCCAGCAGCCAACGGGGAGAGCAGTACTTC. Encoded protein: CASSQRGEQYF.

This chain uses TRBV4-3 with TRBJ2-6, with D maybe TRBD2 (6 bases). V lost 5 bases and J lost 0, with 14 bases in between. The CDR3 has 17 amino acids. From germline, CDR1 is LGHNA and CDR2 YSLEER. The CDR3 DNA is TGCGCCAGCAGCGATAGGGACTCTCACTCTGGGGCCAACGTCCTGACTTTC. Translating it yields CASSDRDSHSGANVLTF.

The V gene is TRBV5-8, the J gene TRBJ2-7, with 12 bases that match TRBD2. The junction had 9 bases not matched to a gene; V was cut back by 4 bases and J by 7 bases. This CDR3 contains 15 residues. The germline V gene has CDR1 SGHTS and CDR2 YDEGEE. CDR3 amino acids: CASSSGLAGSGEQYF. CDR3 nucleotide sequence: TGTGCCAGCAGCAGCGGACTAGCGGGGTCTGGAGAGCAGTACTTC.

This chain connects TRBV19 to TRBJ2-4; no clear D. Germline CDR1 is LNHDA and CDR2 is SQIVND (reference sequence). The CDR3 runs to 15 residues. V was clipped by 3 bases and J by 0 bases, with 9 bases between them. The CDR3 protein is CASSINRIAKNIQYF. In nucleotides, the CDR3 is TGTGCCAGTAGTATTAACAGAATAGCCAAAAACATTCAGTACTTC.

J is TRBJ1-2 and V is TRBV7-9, with TRBD1 as a possible D gene (6 bases). This CDR3 region has 14 residues. V was cut by 5 bases and J by 1 base, with 11 bases left in between. Germline CDR1 reads SEHNR; CDR2 reads FQNEAQ (reference sequence). In DNA form, the CDR3 reads TGTGCCAGCAGCGACCCACAGGGTAACTATGGCTACACCTTC. Its protein product is CASSDPQGNYGYTF. Filled out from reference TRBV7-9 and TRBJ1-2, the complete variable domain reads DTGVSQNPRHKITKRGQNVTFRCDPISEHNRLYWYRQTLGQGPEFLTYFQNEAQLEKSRLLSDRFSAERPKGSFSTLEIQRTEQGDSAMYLCASSDPQGNYGYTFGSGTRLTVV.

The chain combines TRBV19 with TRBJ2-2, with 13 bases matching TRBD2. From germline, CDR1 is LNHDA and CDR2 SQIVND (reference sequence). After removal of 5 bases from V and 4 bases from J, the junction contained 7 bases not matched to a gene. This CDR3 spans 17 amino acids. The CDR3 protein is CASSSLAGGLRTGELFF. The CDR3 DNA follows: TGTGCCAGTAGTTCACTAGCGGGGGGGCTGCGCACCGGGGAGCTGTTTTTT.

J is TRBJ2-1 and V is TRBV4-1, with 8 bases fitting TRBD2. The CDR3 runs to 16 residues. V dropped 2 bases and J dropped 3; count of bases not matched to a gene: 6. Germline V lookup: CDR1 MGHRA, CDR2 YSYEKL. The CDR3 loop is CASSQISGAIYNEQFF. The DNA for the CDR3 is TGCGCCAGCAGCCAAATTAGCGGGGCTATCTACAATGAGCAGTTCTTC.

The CDR3 protein is CASSLGAPDTQYF. The CDR3 DNA sequence: TGCGCCAGCAGCTTGGGGGCCCCAGATACGCAGTATTTT. This sequence joins TRBV5-1 and TRBJ2-3, with D unclear. Germline CDR1 reads SGHRS; CDR2 reads YFSETQ. Deletions cut 0 bases from V and 4 bases from J, with 6 bases between. CDR3 size: 13 residues.

The J gene is TRBJ2-3, the V gene TRBV2, with TRBD2 matching 13 bases. The junction had 4 bases not matched to a gene; V was cut back by 5 bases and J by 2 bases. Germline CDR1 is SNHLY and CDR2 is FYNNEI. This CDR3 is 16 amino acids long. This chain's CDR3 is CASSRLAGGPTDTQYF. For the CDR3, the DNA is TGTGCCAGCAGTCGACTAGCGGGGGGCCCCACAGATACGCAGTATTTT.

This clone was seen more than once but under ten times. The chain has TRBV7-6 and TRBJ2-7; D perhaps matches TRBD1 (5 bases). The CDR3 contains 13 residues. V lost 4 bases to trimming and J lost 2 bases, with 9 bases between them. Germline CDR1 and CDR2: SGHVS and FNYEAQ. The chain's CDR3 is CASSSTATYEQYF. CDR3 bases: TGTGCCAGCAGCTCGACAGCTACCTACGAGCAGTACTTC.

The rearrangement links TRBV6-2 or TRBV6-3 to TRBJ1-1; TRBD1 is a possible D gene (5 bases). The CDR3 loop spans 15 amino acids. The V end was cut by 2 bases, the J end by 3 bases, with 13 bases between. Germline assignment: CDR1 MNHEY and CDR2 SVGEGT. CDR3 DNA sequence: TGTGCCAGCAGTTACGGAGGGGTCAGGGACACTGAAGCTTTCTTT. Translated: CASSYGGVRDTEAFF.

V and J are TRBV2 and TRBJ2-2; 7 nucleotides align to TRBD1. The CDR3 loop spans 15 amino acids. From germline, CDR1 is SNHLY and CDR2 FYNNEI. The V gene end was trimmed by 3 bases and the J gene end by 6 bases; junction bases not matched to a gene: 7. This CDR3 reads CASSDSGTGAGELFF. For the CDR3, the DNA is TGTGCCAGCAGTGATTCTGGTACAGGGGCCGGGGAGCTGTTTTTT.

The V gene is TRBV30, the J gene TRBJ1-5, with D tentatively TRBD1 (6 bases). Germline CDR1 reads GTSNPN; CDR2 reads SVGIG (reference sequence). This CDR3 has 16 residues. Between the trimmed V and J ends, which lost 4 bases and 2 bases, there was a span of 18 bases. CDR3 bases: TGTGCCTGGATGGACAGAAGGGGCCCTGGCAATCAGCCCCAGCATTTT. It is translated as CAWMDRRGPGNQPQHF.

This clone came up once. The chain employs TRBV4-3 and TRBJ2-7; D might be TRBD2 (5 bases). Germline values: CDR1 LGHNA, CDR2 YSLEER. CDR3 size: 13 residues. V was pared by 4 bases and J by 8 bases, with 15 bases between. The CDR3 region is CASSPLEGRQQYF. For the CDR3, the DNA is TGCGCCAGCAGCCCCCTCGAGGGAAGGCAGCAGTACTTC.

This chain links TRBV30 with TRBJ1-2; 8 bases fit TRBD1. V shed 4 bases, J shed 4 bases, and the junction held 5 bases outside the gene matches. This CDR3 is 13 amino acids long. Germline CDR1 reads GTSNPN; CDR2 reads SVGIG (reference sequence). The CDR3 DNA follows: TGTGCCTGGAACCAGGGACAGGCCTATGGCTACACCTTC. Its protein product is CAWNQGQAYGYTF.

The CDR3 reads CASRRTVNTEAFF. CDR3 DNA sequence: TGTGCCAGCAGACGGACAGTGAACACTGAAGCTTTCTTT. V usage is TRBV6-6 and J usage is TRBJ1-1, with TRBD1 as a possible D gene (6 bases). Germline CDR1 and CDR2: MNHNY and SVGAGI (reference sequence). This CDR3 spans 13 amino acids. Trimming stripped 6 bases from V and 0 bases from J, with 8 bases between.

The chain links TRBV5-8 to TRBJ1-5; 9 nucleotides match TRBD1. The CDR3 is 17 amino acids. The junction had 10 bases not matched to a gene; V was cut back by 5 bases and J by 1 base. The V gene's germline CDR1 is SGHTS and CDR2 YDEGEE. CDR3 in DNA: TGTGCCAGCAGGGGACAGGGTGGGGCAATAAGCAATCAGCCCCAGCATTTT. Amino acids: CASRGQGGAISNQPQHF.

The rearrangement links TRBV28 to TRBJ1-5, with 10 nucleotides matching TRBD1. CDR1 is MDHEN, CDR2 SYDVKM, per germline. V lost 7 bases and J lost 6; bases outside the gene matches: 9. The CDR3 is made up of 15 amino acids. The CDR3 DNA is TGTGCCAGCACAGGAAGCGGGACAGGGGTTCAGCCCCAGCATTTT. It yields the protein CASTGSGTGVQPQHF.

A note on this clone: This CDR3 is also generated by other DNA sequences in the sample. V is TRBV5-5 and J is TRBJ2-7, with a possible D match to TRBD1 (7 bases). V dropped 1 base and J dropped 3 bases, with 11 bases sitting between them. Germline CDR1 SGHKS, CDR2 YYEKEE (reference sequence). CDR3 length equals 14 residues. Written as DNA, the CDR3 is TGTGCCAGCAGCTTGCGACAGGGAGGCTACGAGCAGTACTTC. It is translated as CASSLRQGGYEQYF.